These 31 T cell receptor beta chains were all obtained from the same sample, sequenced in a study of cytomegalovirus exposure and HLA in healthy donors. The protocol was immunoSEQ multiplex PCR, while the TCRdb copy is restricted to in-frame clones and leaves out a portion. The sample lists 110,000 to 150,000 clones; more than 85% were seen once. Sequencing was carried out using PBMCs. All receptors come from a man younger than 30 in good health and CMV-seronegative.

The chain carries TRBV4-3 and TRBJ1-5; tentative D call: TRBD1 (5 bases). Germline lookup yields CDR1 LGHNA and CDR2 YSLEER. V lost 4 bases and J lost 10, with 26 bases in between. The CDR3 spans 17 residues. CDR3 sequence (DNA): TGCGCCAGCAGCCTGCAGCCTGGTACAGGTGACACCCATCCCCAGCATTTT. It encodes CASSLQPGTGDTHPQHF.

This chain uses TRBV7-6 with TRBJ1-2; perhaps TRBD1 as D (6 bases). The CDR3 is 16 amino acids. Between the trimmed V and J ends, which lost 5 bases and 3 bases, there was a span of 19 bases. Germline V gene data show CDR1 as SGHVS and CDR2 as FNYEAQ. DNA of the CDR3: TGTGCCAGCAGCCCACAGACCGGAAGGGGGTACTATGGCTACACCTTC. It specifies CASSPQTGRGYYGYTF. Full variable domain (rest looked up from reference TRBV7-6 and TRBJ1-2): GAGVSQSPRYKVTKRGQDVALRCDPISGHVSLYWYRQALGQGPEFLTYFNYEAQQDKSGLPNDRFSAERPEGSISTLTIQRTEQRDSAMYRCASSPQTGRGYYGYTFGSGTRLTVV.

This sequence joins TRBV10-3 and TRBJ1-3; D not certain. Germline lookup yields CDR1 ENHRY and CDR2 SYGVKD. The V and J ends lost 7 bases and 4 bases respectively, with 11 bases between them. CDR3 length: 13 residues. CDR3 region: CAITEGGGNTIYF. The CDR3 DNA sequence: TGTGCCATCACGGAGGGTGGAGGAAACACCATATATTTT.

This chain connects TRBV4-3 to TRBJ1-3; D is perhaps TRBD1 (6 bases). Germline CDR1 reads LGHNA; CDR2 reads YSLEER. The V and J ends lost 5 bases and 4 bases respectively, with 12 bases between them. The CDR3 spans 14 residues. This CDR3 is CASSIGGMGNTIYF. In DNA, the CDR3 is TGCGCCAGCAGCATAGGGGGAATGGGAAACACCATATATTTT.

The rearrangement joins TRBV7-9 to TRBJ1-5; no clear D. Trimming took 2 bases from V and 4 from J, leaving 3 bases between them. This CDR3 spans 12 amino acids. Per the germline V gene, CDR1 is SEHNR and CDR2 is FQNEAQ (reference sequence). The CDR3 DNA is TGTGCCAGCAGCTTATCTAATCAGCCCCAGCATTTT. This sequence encodes CASSLSNQPQHF.

The chain has TRBV4-1 and TRBJ1-6; D is possibly TRBD1 (5 bases). The length of the CDR3 is 13 residues. CDR1 is MGHRA and CDR2 is YSYEKL in the germline V gene. V lost 3 bases and J lost 7, with 7 bases in between. The CDR3 protein is CASSQGGNSPLHF. As DNA, the CDR3 is TGCGCCAGCAGCCAGGGGGGGAATTCACCCCTCCACTTT.

The V call is TRBV2, the J call TRBJ2-3; D is uncertain. The V end was cut by 8 bases, the J end by 2 bases, with 8 bases between. The germline CDR1 and CDR2 sequences are SNHLY and FYNNEI. The CDR3 is 12 amino acids. The CDR3 nucleotides are TGTGCCAGCCGGTCTTACACAGATACGCAGTATTTT. It yields the protein CASRSYTDTQYF.

The chain carries TRBV29-1 and TRBJ1-5, with TRBD1 matching over 8 bases. Germline CDR1 and CDR2: SQVTM and ANQGSEA. J lost 9 bases, V lost 7 bases, and 11 bases had no gene match. There are 13 residues in the CDR3. CDR3 sequence (DNA): TGCAGCGCAAGATCAGGGGGCCTTGGGCCCCAGCATTTT. Translating gives CSARSGGLGPQHF.

The chain combines TRBV5-1 with TRBJ2-3, with 8 bases matching TRBD2. This CDR3 comprises 15 residues. With V trimmed by 4 bases and J by 2 bases, 6 bases remained unmatched. In germline, CDR1 is SGHRS, CDR2 YFSETQ. The CDR3 protein is CASSPGGTTTDTQYF. The CDR3 bases are TGCGCCAGCAGCCCGGGAGGGACTACCACAGATACGCAGTATTTT.

This rearrangement joins TRBV30 to TRBJ1-3, with 7 nucleotides matching TRBD1. Per the germline V gene, CDR1 is GTSNPN and CDR2 is SVGIG (reference sequence). V was pared by 0 bases and J by 3 bases, with 11 bases of the junction left unmatched. This CDR3 comprises 17 residues. The CDR3 coding sequence is TGTGCCTGGAGTGTACGGGCAGGGGGGTTCTTTGGAAACACCATATATTTT. It codes for CAWSVRAGGFFGNTIYF. The whole variable domain, filled in from reference TRBV30 and TRBJ1-3, reads SQTIHQWPATLVQPVGSPLSLECTVEGTSNPNLYWYRQAAGRGLQLLFYSVGIGQISSEVPQNLSASRPQDRQFILSSKKLLLSDSGFYLCAWSVRAGGFFGNTIYFGEGSWLTVV.

The V and J genes are TRBV30 and TRBJ2-1, with a weak D call TRBD1 (6 bases). The CDR3 length is 13 residues. V was pared by 3 bases and J by 9 bases, with 15 bases between. The germline gives CDR1 GTSNPN, CDR2 SVGIG (reference sequence). CDR3 protein: CAWRGGAYIEQFF. In DNA, the CDR3 is TGTGCCTGGAGAGGGGGAGCCTATATTGAGCAGTTCTTC.

This chain connects TRBV9 to TRBJ1-3; D gene ambiguous. The V gene's germline CDR1 is SGDLS and CDR2 YYNGEE. V dropped 3 bases and J dropped 2 bases, with 12 bases sitting between them. CDR3 size: 15 residues. CDR3 protein: CASSESGHPGNTIYF. The CDR3 bases are TGTGCCAGCAGCGAGTCGGGTCACCCTGGAAACACCATATATTTT.

V and J are TRBV6-5 and TRBJ2-5; D is perhaps TRBD1 (5 bases). Germline V gene sequence: CDR1 MNHEY, CDR2 SVGAGI. V was shortened by 5 bases and J by 5 bases, with 18 bases between the two germline ends. This CDR3 comprises 15 residues. The CDR3 region has the DNA TGTGCCAGCAGTAGCGTACAGGTTAATATGGAGACCCAGTACTTC. This gives the protein CASSSVQVNMETQYF.

The rearrangement joins TRBV7-3 to TRBJ1-1; no reliable D call. Germline values: CDR1 SGHTA, CDR2 FQGTGA. The germline V and J ends were trimmed by 2 bases and 0 bases, with 10 bases remaining between them. This CDR3 region has 15 residues. CDR3 sequence: CASSLGSGMNTEAFF. As DNA, the CDR3 is TGTGCCAGCAGCTTAGGTTCGGGTATGAACACTGAAGCTTTCTTT.

J is TRBJ2-7 and V is TRBV9, with 10 bases aligning to TRBD1. The trim removed 0 bases at V and 1 base at J, leaving 7 bases unmatched. From germline, CDR1 is SGDLS and CDR2 YYNGEE. The CDR3 runs to 17 residues. The CDR3 spells CASSVDPQGQGSYEQYF. The DNA for the CDR3 is TGTGCCAGCAGCGTAGATCCACAGGGACAGGGGTCCTACGAGCAGTACTTC.

This rearrangement joins TRBV5-1 to TRBJ2-2; 7 positions match TRBD1. The CDR3 has 14 amino acids. Germline CDR1 SGHRS, CDR2 YFSETQ. Germline trimming cut 4 bases from V and 7 bases from J; bases unmatched to any gene: 7. The CDR3 reads CASSRDRAGGELFF. The CDR3 coding sequence is TGCGCCAGCAGCCGCGACAGGGCGGGCGGGGAGCTGTTTTTT.

The V call is TRBV6-5, the J call TRBJ1-1; tentative D call: TRBD1 (5 bases). The CDR3 extends over 13 amino acids. V was trimmed by 7 bases and J by 6 bases, leaving 15 bases between them. Germline V lookup: CDR1 MNHEY, CDR2 SVGAGI. The CDR3 protein is CASNIRRDSEAFF. CDR3 bases: TGTGCCAGCAACATACGGCGGGACTCTGAAGCTTTCTTT.

The chain employs TRBV19 and TRBJ2-1; D is undetermined. The CDR3 runs 15 residues. Germline V lookup: CDR1 LNHDA, CDR2 SQIVND (reference sequence). Deletions cut 4 bases from V and 4 bases from J, with 14 bases between. CDR3 loop: CASSTRTGRYNEQFF. DNA of the CDR3: TGTGCCAGTAGTACCCGAACTGGGCGTTACAATGAGCAGTTCTTC.

J is TRBJ1-1 and V is TRBV15; perhaps TRBD1 as D (5 bases). Trimming shortened V by 4 bases and J by 4 bases, and 13 bases separated the two germline ends. The CDR3 totals 14 residues. Germline V gene sequence: CDR1 LNHNV, CDR2 YYDKDF (reference sequence). The CDR3 DNA reads as TGTGCCACCAGCAACTGGGGGGTGGGCACTGAAGCTTTCTTT. This translates into CATSNWGVGTEAFF.

CDR3: CASSNGRDYEQYF. The CDR3 region has the DNA TGTGCCAGTAGTAACGGGAGAGACTACGAGCAGTACTTC. The V gene is TRBV19, the J gene TRBJ2-7, with D perhaps matching TRBD2 (6 bases). Germline V gene data show CDR1 as LNHDA and CDR2 as SQIVND (reference sequence). Trimming left V 4 bases short and J 3 bases short, with 10 bases between. The CDR3 covers 13 residues. Filled out from reference TRBV19 and TRBJ2-7, the complete variable domain reads DGGITQSPKYLFRKEGQNVTLSCEQNLNHDAMYWYRQDPGQGLRLIYYSQIVNDFQKGDIAEGYSVSREKKESFPLTVTSAQKNPTAFYLCASSNGRDYEQYFGPGTRLTVT.

The chain has TRBV10-3 and TRBJ2-4; 9 bases fit TRBD1. Germline V gives CDR1 ENHRY, CDR2 SYGVKD. This CDR3 has 17 amino acids. Trimming took 3 bases from V and 2 from J; bases not matched to a gene: 8. Written as DNA, the CDR3 is TGTGCCATCAGTGAAAGGGGAACAGGGGGCTCCAAAAACATTCAGTACTTC. This sequence encodes CAISERGTGGSKNIQYF.

The V and J genes are TRBV19 and TRBJ2-3; 8 bases are shared with TRBD1. The CDR3 length is 18 residues. The V segment lost 3 bases and the J segment 4 bases; nucleotides outside the gene matches: 15. In germline, CDR1 is LNHDA, CDR2 SQIVND (reference sequence). CDR3 DNA sequence: TGTGCCAGTAGTATCTCTTCGGGACAGGTCGGGTTCCCAGATACGCAGTATTTT. Translated: CASSISSGQVGFPDTQYF.

There are a few counts of this clone. The V call is TRBV10-3, the J call TRBJ1-5, with no clear D. Deletions cut 3 bases from V and 7 bases from J, with 10 bases between. Germline assignment: CDR1 ENHRY and CDR2 SYGVKD. The CDR3 is 13 residues long. The CDR3 DNA reads TGTGCCATCAGTGAATCGGCGAGGCAGCCCCAGCATTTT. Residues: CAISESARQPQHF.

This rearrangement joins TRBV5-1 to TRBJ1-3; a weak D match, TRBD1 (5 bases). CDR1 and CDR2 (germline): SGHRS, YFSETQ. Trimming took 9 bases from V and 4 from J, leaving 17 bases between them. The CDR3 spans 14 residues. This chain's CDR3 is CATLDSLTGNTIYF. CDR3 bases: TGCGCCACCCTAGACAGTTTAACCGGAAACACCATATATTTT.

V gene TRBV7-2 combines with J gene TRBJ1-3; no firm D call. CDR3 length equals 15 residues. Germline-derived CDR1 and CDR2 are SGHTA and FQGNSA. Trimming took off 5 bases at V and 1 base at J, with 12 bases between the two ends. DNA of the CDR3: TGTGCCAGCAGCCCCACGTGGGAGTCTGGAAACACCATATATTTT. Its translation is CASSPTWESGNTIYF. Full variable domain (rest looked up from reference TRBV7-2 and TRBJ1-3): GAGVSQSPSNKVTEKGKDVELRCDPISGHTALYWYRQSLGQGLEFLIYFQGNSAPDKSGLPSDRFSAERTGGSVSTLTIQRTQQEDSAVYLCASSPTWESGNTIYFGEGSWLTVV.

This clone was recorded once. The V gene is TRBV15, the J gene TRBJ1-2, with TRBD1 matching over 7 bases. Germline-derived CDR1 and CDR2 are LNHNV and YYDKDF (reference sequence). Losses at the gene ends were 5 bases for V and 3 bases for J; bases not matched to a gene: 12. This CDR3 spans 16 amino acids. CDR3 bases: TGTGCCACCAGCCCATTCCCACAGGGGCCCCACTATGGCTACACCTTC. This encodes CATSPFPQGPHYGYTF.

The J gene is TRBJ2-7, the V gene TRBV7-2, with 7 bases that match TRBD1. Germline-derived CDR1 and CDR2 are SGHTA and FQGNSA. The CDR3 covers 14 residues. The ends lost 3 bases at V and 2 bases at J; junction bases unmatched: 4. The CDR3 loop reads CASSFTTGPYEQYV. The CDR3 DNA follows: TGTGCCAGCAGCTTCACGACAGGGCCCTACGAGCAGTACGTC.

The chain combines TRBV5-1 with TRBJ2-3; possible D gene TRBD2, 6 bases. Between the trimmed V and J ends, which lost 6 bases and 1 base, there was a span of 9 bases. The CDR3 has 13 residues. Per germline, CDR1 SGHRS and CDR2 YFSETQ. This CDR3 is CASTIAGTDTQYF. In DNA form, the CDR3 reads TGCGCCAGCACGATAGCGGGCACAGATACGCAGTATTTT.

This CDR3 is CASSSGQSEAFF. The CDR3 coding sequence is TGTGCCAGCAGTTCTGGACAGTCTGAAGCTTTCTTT. The chain links TRBV2 to TRBJ1-1; maybe TRBD1 (6 bases). Deletions cut 5 bases from V and 6 bases from J, with 10 bases between. The germline V gene has CDR1 SNHLY and CDR2 FYNNEI. The CDR3 loop spans 12 amino acids.

This chain uses TRBV5-1 with TRBJ1-1; D unresolved. Trimming shortened V by 2 bases and J by 0 bases, and 5 bases separated the two germline ends. The CDR3 consists of 13 residues. Germline CDR1 is SGHRS and CDR2 is YFSETQ. CDR3 sequence: CASSFSVNTEAFF. As DNA, the CDR3 is TGCGCCAGCAGCTTTTCGGTGAACACTGAAGCTTTCTTT.

The V and J genes are TRBV28 and TRBJ2-7, with D unresolved. Germline-derived CDR1 and CDR2 are MDHEN and SYDVKM. Between the trimmed V and J ends, which lost 8 bases and 6 bases, there was a span of 17 bases. The CDR3 is 13 amino acids. The CDR3: CASFLGSGFEQYF. CDR3 in DNA: TGTGCCAGCTTCCTAGGTTCTGGGTTCGAGCAGTACTTC.